The 16 T cell receptor beta chains reported below all come from one sample, sequenced in a study of blood T cell repertoires in COVID-19. The assay was immunoSEQ multiplex PCR, and TCRdb's table has in-frame clones only and misses some. The table lists approximately 190,000 clones, around 84% of them singletons. Sequencing was performed on peripheral blood. These receptors originate from a man younger than 45 with active or convalescent COVID-19.

The CDR3 reads CASSDSDSRLAGPFYEQYF. The CDR3, as DNA: TGTGCCAGCAGTGACTCGGATTCGCGACTAGCGGGACCCTTTTACGAGCAGTACTTC. The J gene is TRBJ2-7, the V gene TRBV6-4; 11 bases are a match to TRBD2. Germline-derived CDR1 and CDR2 are MRHNA and SNTAGT. The CDR3 consists of 19 residues. V lost 0 bases and J lost 4; bases outside the gene matches: 14.

The rearrangement links TRBV7-3 to TRBJ1-1; D not certain. V dropped 0 bases and J dropped 6 bases, with 14 bases sitting between them. Germline V gene data show CDR1 as SGHTA and CDR2 as FQGTGA. This CDR3 contains 15 residues. CDR3 region: CASSLTSLSFAEAFF. For the CDR3, the DNA is TGTGCCAGCAGCTTAACCTCCCTGAGTTTCGCTGAAGCTTTCTTT.

The genes are TRBV10-3 and TRBJ1-5, with D possibly TRBD1 on 5 matching bases. Trimming took off 6 bases at V and 5 bases at J, with 8 bases between the two ends. Germline loops: CDR1 ENHRY, CDR2 SYGVKD. This CDR3 spans 12 amino acids. Here the CDR3 DNA reads TGTGCCATCAGGTCGGGGGATCAGCCCCAGCATTTT. Its protein is CAIRSGDQPQHF.

The chain carries TRBV6-1 and TRBJ1-4; no clear D. V was trimmed by 3 bases and J by 4 bases, leaving 9 bases between them. This CDR3 has 14 amino acids. In germline, CDR1 is MNHNS, CDR2 SASEGT. The CDR3 DNA follows: TGTGCCAGCAGTGAGTCCAGGTTTAATGAAAAACTGTTTTTT. Its protein product is CASSESRFNEKLFF.

This clone was found a few times. V gene TRBV3-1 (or the pseudogene TRBV3-2) combines with J gene TRBJ2-1; 12 bases match TRBD2. The CDR3 covers 14 residues. The J segment lost 14 bases and the V segment lost 1 base, leaving 6 bases of the junction unmatched. From germline, CDR1 is LGHDT and CDR2 YNNKEL (reference sequence). CDR3 residues: CASSQGLAGEGKFF. CDR3 DNA: TGTGCCAGCAGCCAAGGACTAGCGGGGGAGGGTAAGTTCTTC.

The chain recombines TRBV6-5 with TRBJ1-4, with 10 bases fitting TRBD1. The CDR3 consists of 14 residues. J lost 7 bases, V lost 6 bases, and 5 bases had no gene match. The germline V gene encodes CDR1 MNHEY and CDR2 SVGAGI. The CDR3 protein is CASSRGTGVEKLFF. DNA of the CDR3: TGTGCCAGCAGCAGGGGGACAGGGGTTGAAAAACTGTTTTTT.

This chain links TRBV27 with TRBJ1-3; D call uncertain. Trimming removed 6 bases at V and 0 bases at J, with 15 bases between. The germline CDR1 and CDR2 sequences are MNHEY and SMNVEV (reference sequence). This CDR3 spans 16 amino acids. The CDR3 DNA sequence: TGTGCCAGCAGCCCCCAGCTCTTAGCCTCTGGAAACACCATATATTTT. Translating it yields CASSPQLLASGNTIYF.

This clone was detected only a few times. Here the CDR3 reads CASSRDSLRLFF. The CDR3 DNA follows: TGTGCCAGCAGCAGAGACAGCCTCAGACTGTTTTTT. The rearrangement joins TRBV6-6 to TRBJ1-4; TRBD1 might be the D (5 bases). The V gene's germline CDR1 is MNHNY and CDR2 SVGAGI (reference sequence). V shed 6 bases and J shed 13 bases, with 15 bases lying between them. The CDR3 totals 12 residues.

The gene calls are TRBV19 and TRBJ2-3; a weak D match, TRBD1 (5 bases). The CDR3 runs to 13 residues. The germline V gene has CDR1 LNHDA and CDR2 SQIVND (reference sequence). Trimming stripped 7 bases from V and 4 bases from J, with 12 bases between. CDR3 residues: CASKTVGPDTQYF. The CDR3 region has the DNA TGTGCCAGTAAGACTGTGGGGCCAGATACGCAGTATTTT.

The J gene is TRBJ2-2, the V gene TRBV14, with TRBD1 matching 9 bases. Germline assignment: CDR1 SGHDN and CDR2 FVKESK. The CDR3 is 17 residues long. Losses at the gene ends were 4 bases for V and 4 bases for J; bases not matched to a gene: 10. The CDR3 loop reads CASSRIPGQGLTGELFF. In DNA form, the CDR3 reads TGTGCCAGCAGCCGAATTCCGGGACAGGGCCTCACCGGGGAGCTGTTTTTT.

V usage is TRBV7-9 and J usage is TRBJ1-6, with D maybe TRBD1 (5 bases). This CDR3 is built from 15 residues. CDR1 SEHNR and CDR2 FQNEAQ come from the germline V gene (reference sequence). Trimming removed 4 bases at V and 8 bases at J, with 15 bases between. Here the CDR3 reads CASSSRTPSHSPLHF. The CDR3 DNA reads as TGTGCCAGCAGCTCCCGGACACCCTCCCATTCACCCCTCCACTTT.

The chain couples TRBV12-3 or TRBV12-4 to TRBJ2-7; 8 bases map to TRBD1. After removal of 6 bases from V and 7 bases from J, the junction contained 8 bases not matched to a gene. This CDR3 is 13 amino acids long. CDR3 residues: CASSRQGLGEQYV. CDR3 DNA sequence: TGTGCCAGCAGCAGACAGGGGTTGGGGGAGCAGTACGTC.

This clone came up many times. The chain carries TRBV28 and TRBJ2-7, with 9 bases lining up with TRBD1. The CDR3 spans 14 residues. The germline V gene has CDR1 MDHEN and CDR2 SYDVKM. The J segment lost 5 bases and the V segment lost 6 bases, leaving 8 bases of the junction unmatched. The CDR3 nucleotides read TGTGCCAGCAGGATCCGGGACAGGGTACACGAGCAGTACTTC. This codes for CASRIRDRVHEQYF.

This clone was counted a few times. The chain employs TRBV4-1 and TRBJ1-4, with D uncertain. V lost 3 bases and J 4 bases, leaving 9 bases between the germline ends. CDR1 MGHRA and CDR2 YSYEKL come from the germline V gene. CDR3 length: 14 amino acids. The CDR3 nucleotides are TGCGCCAGCAGCCAGCGGGCGATTAATGAAAAACTGTTTTTT. It is translated as CASSQRAINEKLFF.

The V and J genes are TRBV19 and TRBJ1-1; tentative D call: TRBD1 (6 bases). Trimming took 2 bases from V and 4 from J, leaving 8 bases between them. CDR1 and CDR2 from the germline V gene are LNHDA and SQIVND (reference sequence). The length of the CDR3 is 13 residues. The CDR3 sequence is CASSILQGTEAFF. The CDR3 coding sequence is TGTGCCAGTAGTATATTACAGGGCACTGAAGCTTTCTTT.

V and J are TRBV11-3 and TRBJ2-5; tentative D call: TRBD2 (5 bases). This CDR3 has 15 amino acids. Between the trimmed V and J ends, which lost 0 bases and 4 bases, there was a span of 12 bases. Germline CDR1 SGHNT, CDR2 YENEEA. This CDR3 is CASSLDPGYGETQYF. CDR3 sequence (DNA): TGTGCCAGCAGCTTAGACCCGGGGTATGGAGAGACCCAGTACTTC.